This T cell receptor (beta chain) was identified in a study of OX40 agonist ivuxolimab in advanced cancers. Across the whole study: Patients in the trial were receiving intravenous ivuxolimab every 2 weeks, at doses of 0.01 to 10 mg/kg. A male proportion of 70% to 90% was recorded, with mean age around 62 years and range roughly 20 to 90. Broader study findings: Those patients achieving a partial response at 0.1-3.0 mg/kg showed among the lowest clonal expansion.

Per germline, CDR1 MDHEN and CDR2 SYDVKM. This CDR3 spans 15 amino acids. Losses at the gene ends were 0 bases for V and 2 bases for J; bases not matched to a gene: 3. Comment on this clone: The antigen is not known.

Sequencing was performed with immunoSEQ multiplex PCR; in TCRdb, only in-frame clones are kept and a portion is missing. The profile shows 75,000 to 95,000 clones, around nine tenths of them singletons. V usage is TRBV28 and J usage is TRBJ2-5, with 7 positions matching TRBD1. The source was CD4+ or CD8+ T cells sorted from blood, collected in a trial of the OX40 agonist ivuxolimab. The receptor was isolated from an adult with an advanced solid tumor such as melanoma, head and neck, liver or kidney cancer. DNA for the CDR3: TGTGCCAGCAGTTTATGGGCCAGGGGGCAAGAGACCCAGTACTTC. It specifies CASSLWARGQETQYF.